This TCR beta chain was documented in a study of CD4 T cells in relation to SARS-CoV-2 and coronaviruses. In the study overall: Controls used an HIV-1 Nef peptide pool or no peptide.

This clone was observed once. Its antigen is not known. Study outcomes and limitations: The cross-reactivity analysis covered only spike protein, not other viral proteins. Approximately 65% of donors had memory CD4+ clonotypes crossrecognizing SARS-CoV-2 and common cold coronavirus spike.

This CDR3 has 20 amino acids. V was clipped by 1 base and J by 2 bases; unmatched bases: 17. The V gene's germline CDR1 is MGHRA and CDR2 YSYEKL. Only in-frame clones appear in the TCRdb table, and some are missing; sequencing was by immunoSEQ multiplex PCR. The sample consists of about 21,000 clones, about 80% of them appearing once. The unexposed donors gave CD4+ T cells in about 2010-2019, prior to COVID-19. CD4+ T cells were isolated from the cells after roughly 11 days of culture. Unexposed-donor CD4+ T cells were probed with SARS-CoV-2 S/N and four cold-coronavirus spikes, cells permitting. This chain joins TRBV4-1 and TRBJ2-1; 7 bases agree with TRBD1. The source is a human donor in good health. Sequences were obtained from CD4+ T cells from PBMCs, cultured in vitro. The CDR3 region has the DNA TGCGCCAGCAGCCAAGGTAGTACAGGGGTGGGCGGGTTGGCCTACAATGAGCAGTTCTTC. Encoded protein: CASSQGSTGVGGLAYNEQFF.